This TCR beta chain was recorded in a study of T cells in narcolepsy. Overall study: Healthy controls were enrolled alongside patients with narcolepsy type 1 or type 2.

This table comes from immunoSEQ multiplex PCR, and its TCRdb copy is limited to in-frame clones, with some not included. Here the sample spans 30,000 to 35,000 clones, roughly 87% being singletons. The CDR3 length is 15 residues. CDR1 is MNHEY, CDR2 SVGAGI, per germline. V gave up 6 bases and J gave up 3 bases; unmatched junction bases: 9. Regarding this clone: Antigen: not known.

Notes on the study in general: Some memory CD4+ repertoires had no autoreactive clone sequences. Healthy controls reportedly lacked the autoreactive clonotypes serially found in patients' blood. Same-patient CSF and blood CD4+ T cell clonotypes included HCRT-specific and TRIB2-specific autoreactive ones.

The chain couples TRBV6-5 to TRBJ2-7; TRBD1 aligns across 9 bases. The TCR was taken from a human donor with narcolepsy. Sequencing was done on a sample of CD45RA- memory CD4+ T cells from PBMCs. The CDR3 bases are TGTGCCAGCAGGAGGGACAGGGAGGGTCACTACGAGCAGTACTTC. Protein: CASRRDREGHYEQYF.